This T cell receptor (beta chain) stems from a study of T cell repertoires in cytomegalovirus infection (dated by TCRdb to about 2019). For the study in its entirety: Alongside well-studied HLA-B-restricted epitopes, the peptide stimulations were aimed at recently identified HLA-C-restricted CMV epitopes, whose presentation resists viral immunomodulation. Donor HLA type was relevant to the analysis, as public TCR beta signatures indicated carriage of CMV infection together with the matching HLA type.

Points the paper makes about the study in general: The ex vivo response was dominated by HLA-C-restricted CMV-specific TCR beta clonotypes, which also provided the single most frequent clonotype in two of eight donors. In both this cohort and an independent approximately 350-donor cohort, the cumulative frequency of public TCR beta family members distinguished carriers of CMV infection plus the relevant HLA type.

The cysteine opens and the phenylalanine closes a CDR3 of 14 amino acids. The entry retains the CDR3 DNA only, 42 bases that are in frame from base 1. Trimming leaves V shorter by 7 bases and J shorter by 0 bases, with the junction holding 3 bases beyond the gene matches. CDR1 SGHTA and CDR2 FQGNSA are derived from the germline V gene. This clonotype was counted once. What this receptor recognizes is not known. Base quality data are lacking; no much larger clone is found one base away. A single read offers scant evidence. The sequencer listed for this sample is Illumina HiSeq 1500. TCRdb's own reprocessing of the public reads used fastp at Q25 and MiXCR and kept productive beta chains. Every CDR3 protein is listed once, alongside the most common genes and DNA of its rows. A total of about 310,000 distinct CDR3 sequences appear in this sample, around 25% of them only once. Roughly 14% of the sample is taken by the ten largest.

The label giving this sample's treatment or condition can be read as: in vitro stimulation with specific CMV peptide epitopes to enrich CMV-specific T cells. The TCR originated in a human donor in good health (CMV status not recorded). Some clones in this sample may be carry-over from other donors' samples. Sample: cultured PBMCs, taken from culture after CMV antigen stimulation. The rearrangement joined TRBV7-2 to TRBJ2-7, with 10 junctional bases fitting TRBD2. The CDR3 here reads CASTKREGSYEQYF. Read as DNA, the sequence is TGTGCCAGCACCAAGCGGGAGGGCTCCTACGAGCAGTACTTC.